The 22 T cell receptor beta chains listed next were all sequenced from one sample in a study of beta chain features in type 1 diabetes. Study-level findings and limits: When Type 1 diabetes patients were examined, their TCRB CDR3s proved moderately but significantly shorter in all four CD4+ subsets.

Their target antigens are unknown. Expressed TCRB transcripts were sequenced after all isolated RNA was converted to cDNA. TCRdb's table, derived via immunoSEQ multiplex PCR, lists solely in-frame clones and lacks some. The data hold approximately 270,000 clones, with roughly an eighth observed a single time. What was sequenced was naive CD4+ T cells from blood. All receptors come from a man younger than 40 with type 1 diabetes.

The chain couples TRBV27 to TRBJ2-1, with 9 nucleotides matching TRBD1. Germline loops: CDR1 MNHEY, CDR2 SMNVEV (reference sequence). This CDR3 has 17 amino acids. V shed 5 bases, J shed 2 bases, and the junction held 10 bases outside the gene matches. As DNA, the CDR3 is TGTGCCAGCAGTCCATCACCGGGACAGGGTACCTACAATGAGCAGTTCTTC. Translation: CASSPSPGQGTYNEQFF.

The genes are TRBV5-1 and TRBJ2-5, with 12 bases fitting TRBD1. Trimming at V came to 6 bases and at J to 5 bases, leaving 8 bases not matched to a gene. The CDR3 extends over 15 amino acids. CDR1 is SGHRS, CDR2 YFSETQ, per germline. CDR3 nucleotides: TGCGCCAGCACCGCCGGGACAGGGGGCGATGAGACCCAGTACTTC. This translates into CASTAGTGGDETQYF.

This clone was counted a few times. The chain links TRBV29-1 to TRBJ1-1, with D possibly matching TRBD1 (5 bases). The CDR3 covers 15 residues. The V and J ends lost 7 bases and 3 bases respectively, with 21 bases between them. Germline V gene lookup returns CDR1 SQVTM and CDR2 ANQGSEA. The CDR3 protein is CSASNPQTVDTEAFF. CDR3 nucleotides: TGCAGCGCTTCTAATCCCCAGACAGTAGACACTGAAGCTTTCTTT.

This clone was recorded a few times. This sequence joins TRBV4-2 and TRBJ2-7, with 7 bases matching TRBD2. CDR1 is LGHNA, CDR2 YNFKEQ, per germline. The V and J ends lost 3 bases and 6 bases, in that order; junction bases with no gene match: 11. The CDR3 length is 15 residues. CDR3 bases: TGTGCCAGCAGCCAGGGTAGCGGGCCCGTCTCCGAGCAGTACTTC. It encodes CASSQGSGPVSEQYF.

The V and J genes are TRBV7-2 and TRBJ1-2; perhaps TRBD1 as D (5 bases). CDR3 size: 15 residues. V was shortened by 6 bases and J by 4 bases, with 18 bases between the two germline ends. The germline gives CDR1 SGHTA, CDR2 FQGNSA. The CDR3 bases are TGTGCCAGCAGATCGGTGGGACTCCAAATCTATGGCTACACCTTC. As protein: CASRSVGLQIYGYTF.

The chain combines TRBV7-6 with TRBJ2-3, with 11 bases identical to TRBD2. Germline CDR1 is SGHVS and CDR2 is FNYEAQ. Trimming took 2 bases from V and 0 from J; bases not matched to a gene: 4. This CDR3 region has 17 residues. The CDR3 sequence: CASSLTRTSGSTDTQYF. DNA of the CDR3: TGTGCCAGCAGCTTAACCCGGACTAGCGGGAGCACAGATACGCAGTATTTT.

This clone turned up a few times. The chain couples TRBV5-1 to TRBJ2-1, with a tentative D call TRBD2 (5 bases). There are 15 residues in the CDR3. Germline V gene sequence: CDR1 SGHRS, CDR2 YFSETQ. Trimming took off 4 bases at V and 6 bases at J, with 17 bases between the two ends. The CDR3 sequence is CASSRGQASVNEQFF. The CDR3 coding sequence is TGCGCCAGCAGCCGGGGTCAAGCCTCGGTCAATGAGCAGTTCTTC.

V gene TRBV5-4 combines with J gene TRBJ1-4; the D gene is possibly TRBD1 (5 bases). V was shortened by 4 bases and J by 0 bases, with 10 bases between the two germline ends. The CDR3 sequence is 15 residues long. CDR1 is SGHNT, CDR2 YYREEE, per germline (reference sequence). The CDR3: CASSRDSATNEKLFF. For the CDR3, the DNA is TGTGCCAGCAGCCGAGACAGCGCAACTAATGAAAAACTGTTTTTT.

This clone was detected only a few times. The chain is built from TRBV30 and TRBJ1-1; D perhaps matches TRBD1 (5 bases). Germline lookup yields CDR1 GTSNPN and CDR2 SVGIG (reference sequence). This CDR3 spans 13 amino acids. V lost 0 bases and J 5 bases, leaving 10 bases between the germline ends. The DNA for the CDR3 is TGTGCCTGGAGTGTAGGGGATAGGACTGAAGCTTTCTTT. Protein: CAWSVGDRTEAFF.

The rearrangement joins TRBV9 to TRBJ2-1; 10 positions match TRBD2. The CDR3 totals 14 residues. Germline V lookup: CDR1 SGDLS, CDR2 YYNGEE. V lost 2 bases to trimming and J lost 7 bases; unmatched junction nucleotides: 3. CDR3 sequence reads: CASSVSSGSNEQFF. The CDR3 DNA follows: TGTGCCAGCAGCGTGTCTAGCGGGAGTAATGAGCAGTTCTTC.

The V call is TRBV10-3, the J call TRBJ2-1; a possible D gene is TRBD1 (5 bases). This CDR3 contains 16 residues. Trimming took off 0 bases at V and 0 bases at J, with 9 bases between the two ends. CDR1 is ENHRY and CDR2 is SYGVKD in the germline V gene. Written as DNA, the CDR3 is TGTGCCATCAGTGAGTCGGGGCCCAGCTCCTACAATGAGCAGTTCTTC. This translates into CAISESGPSSYNEQFF.

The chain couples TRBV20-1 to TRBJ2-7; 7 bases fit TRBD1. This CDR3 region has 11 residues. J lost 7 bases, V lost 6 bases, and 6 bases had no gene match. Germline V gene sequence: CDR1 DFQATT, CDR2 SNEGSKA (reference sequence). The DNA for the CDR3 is TGCAGTGCCCCTATGGGACAGGAGCAGTACTTC. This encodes CSAPMGQEQYF.

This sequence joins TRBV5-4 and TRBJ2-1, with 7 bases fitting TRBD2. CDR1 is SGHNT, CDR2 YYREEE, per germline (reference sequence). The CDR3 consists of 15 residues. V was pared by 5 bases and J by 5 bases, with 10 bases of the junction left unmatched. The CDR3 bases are TGTGCCAGCAGTCTCGGTCTAGCGGATCACAATGAGCAGTTCTTC. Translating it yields CASSLGLADHNEQFF.

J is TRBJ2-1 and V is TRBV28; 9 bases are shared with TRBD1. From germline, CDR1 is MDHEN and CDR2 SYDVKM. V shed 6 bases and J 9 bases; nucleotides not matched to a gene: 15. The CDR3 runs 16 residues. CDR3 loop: CASRVFPGQGRGEQFF. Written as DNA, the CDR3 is TGTGCCAGCAGAGTTTTTCCGGGACAGGGAAGGGGTGAGCAGTTCTTC.

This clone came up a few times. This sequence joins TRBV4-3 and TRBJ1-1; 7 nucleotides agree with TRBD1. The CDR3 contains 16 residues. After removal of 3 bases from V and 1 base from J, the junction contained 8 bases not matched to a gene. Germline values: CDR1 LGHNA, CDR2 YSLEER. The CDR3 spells CASSQKMGTANTEAFF. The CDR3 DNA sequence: TGCGCCAGCAGCCAGAAGATGGGGACAGCGAACACTGAAGCTTTCTTT.

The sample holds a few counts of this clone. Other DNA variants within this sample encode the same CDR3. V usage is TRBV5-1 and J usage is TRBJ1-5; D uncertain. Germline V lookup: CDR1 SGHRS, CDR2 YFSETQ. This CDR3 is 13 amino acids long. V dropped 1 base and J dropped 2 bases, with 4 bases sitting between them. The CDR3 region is CASSLRGNQPQHF. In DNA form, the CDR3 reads TGCGCCAGCAGCTTGAGAGGCAATCAGCCCCAGCATTTT.

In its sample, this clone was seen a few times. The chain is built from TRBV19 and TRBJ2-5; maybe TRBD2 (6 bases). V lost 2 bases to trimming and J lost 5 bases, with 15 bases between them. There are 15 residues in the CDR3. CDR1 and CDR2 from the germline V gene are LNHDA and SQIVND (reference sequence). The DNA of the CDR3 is TGTGCCAGTAGTATAAACGGACTAACCTTGGAGACCCAGTACTTC. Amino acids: CASSINGLTLETQYF.

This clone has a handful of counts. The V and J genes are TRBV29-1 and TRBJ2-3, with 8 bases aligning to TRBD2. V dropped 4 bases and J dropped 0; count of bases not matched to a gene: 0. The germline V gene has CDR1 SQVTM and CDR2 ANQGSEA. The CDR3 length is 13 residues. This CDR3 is CSVVAGSTDTQYF. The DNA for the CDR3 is TGCAGCGTTGTAGCGGGAAGCACAGATACGCAGTATTTT.

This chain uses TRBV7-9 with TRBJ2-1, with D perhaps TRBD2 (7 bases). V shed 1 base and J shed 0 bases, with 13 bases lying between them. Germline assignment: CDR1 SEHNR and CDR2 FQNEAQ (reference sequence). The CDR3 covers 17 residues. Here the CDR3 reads CASSLEGGASSYNEQFF. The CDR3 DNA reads TGTGCCAGCAGCTTAGAGGGGGGGGCAAGCTCCTACAATGAGCAGTTCTTC.

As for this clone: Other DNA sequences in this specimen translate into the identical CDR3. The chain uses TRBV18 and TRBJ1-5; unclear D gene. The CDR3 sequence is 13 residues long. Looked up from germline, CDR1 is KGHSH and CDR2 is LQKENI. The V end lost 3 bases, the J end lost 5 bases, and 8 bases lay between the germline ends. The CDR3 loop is CASSPLSDQPQHF. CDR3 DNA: TGTGCCAGCTCACCTTTATCCGATCAGCCCCAGCATTTT.

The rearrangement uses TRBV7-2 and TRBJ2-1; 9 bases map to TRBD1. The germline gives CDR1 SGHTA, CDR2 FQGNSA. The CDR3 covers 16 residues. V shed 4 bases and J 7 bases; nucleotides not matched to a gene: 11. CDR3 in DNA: TGTGCCAGCAGCTCAAACCGGGACAGGGCACTAAATGAGCAGTTCTTC. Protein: CASSSNRDRALNEQFF.

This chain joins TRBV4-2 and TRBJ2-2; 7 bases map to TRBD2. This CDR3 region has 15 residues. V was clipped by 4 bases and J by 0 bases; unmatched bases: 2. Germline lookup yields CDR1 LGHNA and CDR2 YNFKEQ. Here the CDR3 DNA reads TGTGCCAGCAGCCTGGGGACTACGAACACCGGGGAGCTGTTTTTT. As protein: CASSLGTTNTGELFF.